This TCR beta chain was recovered during a study of shared clonotypes between healthy human individuals. This clone was seen a single time. Generated by immunoSEQ multiplex PCR, the TCRdb table keeps only in-frame clones and is missing some. Of 1.5 million to 1.9 million clones listed, around 98% were seen once; the top ten hold around 0.47%. Sequenced: naive CD4+ T cells sorted from blood. Subset described: CD45RA+ positively selected. The clonotype comes from a man aged 30 to 39 in good health.

CDR3 region: CASSEFRGATDTQYF. The DNA of the CDR3 is TGTGCCAGCAGTGAATTTCGGGGTGCCACAGATACGCAGTATTTT. The V and J genes are TRBV25-1 and TRBJ2-3; D perhaps matches TRBD2 (5 bases). V lost 1 base and J 2 bases, leaving 10 bases between the germline ends. The CDR3 is 15 residues long. Per germline, CDR1 MGHDK and CDR2 SYGVNS.